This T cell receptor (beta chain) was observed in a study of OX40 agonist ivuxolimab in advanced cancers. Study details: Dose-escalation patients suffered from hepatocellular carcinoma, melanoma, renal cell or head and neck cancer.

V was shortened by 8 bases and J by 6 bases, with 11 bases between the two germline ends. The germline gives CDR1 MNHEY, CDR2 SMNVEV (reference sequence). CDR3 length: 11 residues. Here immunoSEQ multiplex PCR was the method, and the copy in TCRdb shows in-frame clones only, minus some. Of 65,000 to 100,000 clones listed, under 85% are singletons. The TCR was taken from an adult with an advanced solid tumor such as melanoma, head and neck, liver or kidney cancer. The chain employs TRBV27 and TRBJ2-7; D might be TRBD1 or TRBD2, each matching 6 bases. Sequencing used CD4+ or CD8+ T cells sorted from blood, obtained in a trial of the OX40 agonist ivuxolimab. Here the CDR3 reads CASGGHAEQYF. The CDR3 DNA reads TGTGCCAGCGGGGGGCACGCCGAGCAGTACTTC.